This T cell receptor (beta chain) was observed in a study of CD8 T cells in ankylosing spondylitis. Germline V gene data show CDR1 as LNHDA and CDR2 as SQIVND (reference sequence). The CDR3 has 16 amino acids. J was trimmed by 6 bases and V by 5 bases; bases with no gene match: 10. In this sample, this clonotype turned up a few times. The antigen is not known. From the 5' RACE reads, TCRdb called clonotypes with MiXCR, one entry per CDR3 protein. The sample comprises fewer than 400,000 distinct CDR3 sequences, 7.5% to 9% of which are singletons, and about 15% rests with the top ten. Study conclusions and caveats: Roughly eight highly homologous variants made up a TCR beta motif that seemed to typify ankylosing spondylitis blood. Reportedly, significant enrichment of disease-linked clones occurred in matched ankylosing spondylitis synovial fluid.

The receptor's source is a male donor with ankylosing spondylitis. The V call is TRBV19, the J call TRBJ2-2, with 9 nucleotides matching TRBD1. Input material: blood, either unsorted or a sorted T cell fraction (not recorded which). CDR3 in amino acids: CASSPWTGVRAGELFF. CDR3 bases: TGTGCCAGTAGTCCCTGGACAGGGGTCCGGGCCGGGGAGCTGTTTTTT.